This record looks at one T cell receptor beta chain sequence and its context. Time point in this sample: patch test 3, about 24 weeks after DPC sensitization. The treatment was: therapeutic diphenylcyclopropenone sensitization with weekly scalp DPC. Ahead of applying each patch test, blood was sampled. This specimen comes from a study of human T cells and chemical hapten exposure. Individual cDNA molecules received unique molecular identifiers in the library. MiXCR, run by TCRdb on the RACE reads, gives a single entry per CDR3 protein. The sample lists 95,000 to 150,000 distinct CDR3 sequences; around 11% were seen once. CDR3 length: 12 residues. V lost 5 bases, J lost 11 bases, and 4 bases stayed unmatched. The germline CDR1 and CDR2 sequences are SGHTA and FQGNSA.

This TCR derives from a woman aged 45 to 65 with alopecia areata. Some clones in this sample may be carry-over from other donors' samples. The chain uses TRBV7-2 and TRBJ1-1; 11 nucleotides match TRBD1. The specimen comprised whole blood, sampled in connection with sensitization to the hapten diphenylcyclopropenone (DPC). Here the CDR3 reads CASSGRDRGAFF. In DNA, the CDR3 is TGTGCCAGCAGCGGACGGGACAGGGGGGCTTTCTTT.